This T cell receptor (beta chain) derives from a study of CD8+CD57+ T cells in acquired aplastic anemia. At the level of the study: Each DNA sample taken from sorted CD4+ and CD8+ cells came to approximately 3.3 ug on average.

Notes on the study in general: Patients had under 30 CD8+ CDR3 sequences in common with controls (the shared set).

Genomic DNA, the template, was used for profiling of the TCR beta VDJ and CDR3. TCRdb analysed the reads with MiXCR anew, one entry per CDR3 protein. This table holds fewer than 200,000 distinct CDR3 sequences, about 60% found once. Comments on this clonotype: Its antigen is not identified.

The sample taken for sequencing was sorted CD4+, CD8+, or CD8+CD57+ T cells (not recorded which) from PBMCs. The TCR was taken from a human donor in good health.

This CDR3 is CASSAAAGLATVRAGELFF. The DNA of the CDR3 is TGTGCCAGCAGCGCTGCCGCAGGACTAGCGACGGTCAGGGCCGGGGAGCTGTTTTTT. The genes are TRBV7-9 and TRBJ2-2, with TRBD2 identical over 9 bases. Per the germline V gene, CDR1 is SEHNR and CDR2 is FQNEAQ (reference sequence). The CDR3 is made up of 19 amino acids. Losses at the gene ends were 5 bases for V and 6 bases for J; bases not matched to a gene: 19. Supplemented by reference TRBV7-9 and TRBJ2-2, the full variable domain reads DTGVSQNPRHKITKRGQNVTFRCDPISEHNRLYWYRQTLGQGPEFLTYFQNEAQLEKSRLLSDRFSAERPKGSFSTLEIQRTEQGDSAMYLCASSAAAGLATVRAGELFFGEGSRLTVL.